Listed below are T cell receptor beta chains from one sample, sequenced in a study of blood T cells in healthy people across ages. TCRdb recomputed calls from the 5' RACE reads with MiXCR, one row per CDR3 protein. The sample has about 2 million distinct CDR3 sequences, around 48% seen once. Sequencing used blood. Receptors originate from a woman aged 40 to 49 in good health. CDR3s include the opening cysteine and the closing phenylalanine or tryptophan. D genes are given only for firm matches. Clone size is stated in some rows and not others, as once, few, many or a class when expanded.

>TRBJ1-5|NA|TRBV7-6|NA
TGTGCCAGCAGCCCGGGGCGCCCCGGAGTGGGCAATCAGCCCCAGCATTTT
CASSPGRPGVGNQPQHF
>TRBJ2-5|few|TRBV24-1|TRBD2
TGTGCCACCAGTGATCGCGCTAGCGGGGGACCCCAGTACTTC
CATSDRASGGPQYF
>TRBJ1-2|NA|TRBV7-8|NA
TGTGCCAGCAGCCCCAATACGGCCTATGGCTACACCTTC
CASSPNTAYGYTF
>TRBJ1-6|few|TRBV9|NA
TGTGCCAGCAGCGCACAAGGAGTAGGTGATTCACCCCTCCACTTT
CASSAQGVGDSPLHF
>TRBJ1-6|NA|TRBV10-3|TRBD1
TGTGCCATCAGTGTAGGGGGCTCTAATTCACCCCTCCACTTT
CAISVGGSNSPLHF
>TRBJ2-3|NA|TRBV24-1|NA
TGTGCCACCAGTGACCCCCAAGATAGCACAGATACGCAGTATTTT
CATSDPQDSTDTQYF
>TRBJ2-7|NA|TRBV4-3|TRBD1
TGCGCCAGCAGCCAAGATCGGGTAGGGACAGGGGGTTCCTACGAGCAGTACTTC
CASSQDRVGTGGSYEQYF
>TRBJ2-1|few|TRBV20-1|TRBD2
TGCAGTGCTAGAGATCGATTAGCGGGGGGGAAACATGAGCAGTTCTTC
CSARDRLAGGKHEQFF
>TRBJ2-7|NA|TRBV7-9|TRBD1
TGTGCCAGCAGTTCTTCTCAGGGGGCGAGGAGATACGAGCAGTACTTC
CASSSSQGARRYEQYF
>TRBJ2-7|few|TRBV20-1|NA
TGCAGTGCTAGGCTATTACGGGGCTCCTACGAGCAGTACTTC
CSARLLRGSYEQYF
>TRBJ1-2|NA|TRBV7-2|NA
TGTGCCAGCAGCTTGGCCGGGGTTAGCTATGGCTACACCTTC
CASSLAGVSYGYTF
>TRBJ1-2|few|TRBV29-1|TRBD1
TGCAGCGTCGGCGCCGGGACAGGCCGTGAAGGCTACACCTTC
CSVGAGTGREGYTF